The rows below give T cell receptor beta chains drawn from one sample of a study of cytomegalovirus exposure and HLA in healthy donors. Using immunoSEQ multiplex PCR, the repertoire was profiled, and TCRdb retains in-frame clones only, with some absent. This sample has 150,000 to 200,000 clones, with 79% found just once. Sample: PBMCs. These receptors were collected from a woman between 45 and 65 years old in good health and CMV-seronegative. Each CDR3 is given with its conserved first and last residue. Each record gives: V gene, J gene, D gene, clone size, CDR3 protein, CDR3 DNA. The D gene is left open where the match is weak. Size is stated for part of the rows, as once, few or many counts, or as a class when the clone is expanded.

V: TRBV29-1; J: TRBJ2-7; D: TRBD2; size: .; CDR3: CSVLPGTSRGEQYF; DNA: TGCAGCGTCCTGCCCGGGACTAGCCGAGGCGAGCAGTACTTC
V: TRBV5-7; J: TRBJ1-5; D: TRBD1; size: .; CDR3: CASSLQGASNQPQHF; DNA: TGTGCCAGCAGCCTTCAGGGGGCTAGCAATCAGCCCCAGCATTTT
V: TRBV7-2; J: TRBJ2-1; D: TRBD2; size: .; CDR3: CASSRQGGSGRPYNEQFF; DNA: TGTGCCAGCAGCCGGCAAGGAGGTAGCGGGAGGCCCTACAATGAGCAGTTCTTC
V: TRBV7-6; J: TRBJ1-2; D: .; size: once; CDR3: CASSSGDNYGYTF; DNA: TGTGCCAGCAGCTCAGGGGACAACTATGGCTACACCTTC
V: TRBV19; J: TRBJ2-3; D: .; size: .; CDR3: CASSNNGGLTDTQYF; DNA: TGTGCCAGTAGTAATAATGGGGGGTTGACAGATACGCAGTATTTT
V: TRBV4-1; J: TRBJ1-1; D: TRBD1; size: .; CDR3: CASSQGPPGQPNTEAFF; DNA: TGCGCCAGCAGCCAGGGACCTCCGGGACAGCCGAACACTGAAGCTTTCTTT
V: TRBV27; J: TRBJ1-2; D: TRBD1; size: .; CDR3: CASSLSTGGYYGYTF; DNA: TGTGCCAGCAGTCTCTCGACAGGGGGTTACTATGGCTACACCTTC
V: TRBV28; J: TRBJ1-4; D: .; size: .; CDR3: CASFTGGRVYEKLFF; DNA: TGTGCCAGCTTTACCGGAGGACGTGTTTATGAAAAACTGTTTTTT
V: TRBV2; J: TRBJ2-7; D: .; size: .; CDR3: CASSEQAEQYF; DNA: TGTGCCAGCAGTGAACAGGCCGAGCAGTACTTC
V: TRBV7-9; J: TRBJ2-1; D: .; size: once; CDR3: CASSLGNGRLGGHEQFF; DNA: TGTGCCAGCAGCTTAGGGAACGGGAGACTAGGGGGCCATGAGCAGTTCTTC
V: TRBV18; J: TRBJ1-5; D: .; size: .; CDR3: CASSPSESNQPQHF; DNA: TGTGCCAGCTCACCATCCGAGAGCAATCAGCCCCAGCATTTT
V: TRBV7-9; J: TRBJ2-3; D: .; size: .; CDR3: CASSTDRSTDTQYF; DNA: TGTGCCAGCAGCACGGACAGAAGCACAGATACGCAGTATTTT
V: TRBV7-2; J: TRBJ2-2; D: .; size: .; CDR3: CASRGGATTNTGELFF; DNA: TGTGCCAGCAGGGGGGGGGCGACGACAAACACCGGGGAGCTGTTTTTT
V: TRBV29-1; J: TRBJ2-1; D: .; size: .; CDR3: CSSFWAHEQFF; DNA: TGCAGCTCCTTTTGGGCGCATGAGCAGTTCTTC
V: TRBV19; J: TRBJ1-1; D: TRBD1; size: .; CDR3: CASSIGQGPPGTEAFF; DNA: TGTGCCAGTAGTATAGGACAGGGGCCTCCGGGGACTGAAGCTTTCTTT
V: TRBV5-1; J: TRBJ2-3; D: .; size: few; CDR3: CASSLDSPITDTQYF; DNA: TGCGCCAGCAGCTTAGACAGCCCAATAACAGATACGCAGTATTTT
V: TRBV11-2; J: TRBJ2-5; D: .; size: .; CDR3: CASSQGNPGVETQYF; DNA: TGTGCCAGCAGCCAGGGCAACCCAGGAGTGGAGACCCAGTACTTC